This T cell receptor beta chain appears in the sequencing data of a study of cytomegalovirus exposure and HLA in healthy donors. Study context: The Caucasian-associated ancestry cluster contained 81% of the approximately 430 genotyped donors. Study-level findings and limits: Sequencing depth roughly uniform across donors was assumed in presence/absence analyses. A later analysis found common viral pathogens apparently linked to several of the most significant clusters. A missense DCLRE1C variant was associated with V- and J-gene trimming of TCR beta chains in a later analysis, and an independent cohort replicated the association.

The CDR3 contains 14 residues. CDR1 SGHDN and CDR2 FVKESK come from the germline V gene. A remark on this clone: Its antigen is still unknown.

The PCR had 60 Vbeta and 13 Jbeta primers. TCRdb's table, derived via immunoSEQ multiplex PCR, lists solely in-frame clones and lacks some. This sample has around 150,000 clones; around 79% occur once, and the top ten carry 0.5% to 0.85%. The receptor's source is a male donor in good health and CMV-seronegative. Material for sequencing was PBMCs. The gene calls are TRBV14 and TRBJ2-5; weak D call: TRBD2 (7 bases). The DNA matches TRBJ2-7 better at its end, which makes the J call doubtful. Here the CDR3 DNA reads TGTGCCAGCAGCCCCTTGGGACGGGGGGCCGAGCAGTACTTC. Protein: CASSPLGRGAEQYF.